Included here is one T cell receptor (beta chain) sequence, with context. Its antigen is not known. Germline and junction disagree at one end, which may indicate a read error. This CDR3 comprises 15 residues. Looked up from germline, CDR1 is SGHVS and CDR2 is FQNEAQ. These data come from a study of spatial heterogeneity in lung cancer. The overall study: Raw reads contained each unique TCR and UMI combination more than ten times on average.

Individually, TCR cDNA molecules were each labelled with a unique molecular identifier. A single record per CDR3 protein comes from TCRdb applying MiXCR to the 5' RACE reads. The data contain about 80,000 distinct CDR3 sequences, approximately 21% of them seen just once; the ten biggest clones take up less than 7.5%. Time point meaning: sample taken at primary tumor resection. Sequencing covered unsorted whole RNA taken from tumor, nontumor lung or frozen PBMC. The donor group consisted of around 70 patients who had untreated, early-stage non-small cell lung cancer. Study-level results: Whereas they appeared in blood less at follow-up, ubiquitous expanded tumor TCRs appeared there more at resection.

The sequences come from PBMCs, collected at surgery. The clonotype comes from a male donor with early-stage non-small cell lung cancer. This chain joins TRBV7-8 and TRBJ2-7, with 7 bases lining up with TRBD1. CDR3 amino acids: CVSSIRGNLGDEQYF. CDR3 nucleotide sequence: TGTGTCAGCAGCATCAGGGGGAACCTTGGGGACGAGCAGTACTTC.